Described below is a single T cell receptor beta chain sequence and its context. Its antigen is undetermined. Other DNA sequences from this sample encode an identical CDR3 as well. Generated by immunoSEQ multiplex PCR, the TCRdb table keeps only in-frame clones and is missing some. This table has about 81,000 clones, just over 85% appearing once. These data belong to a study of T cell responses to AZD1222 COVID-19 vaccine. Study-wide findings and caveats: Donors were largely white British and mainly female; clonal diversity was possibly underestimated. Epitopes outside B.1.351 and B.1.1.7 mutated regions reportedly drew nearly half of spike TCRs. After the peak T cell response, and only then, were repertoires sampled.

The CDR3 sequence is 11 residues long. Germline values: CDR1 SNHLY, CDR2 FYNNEI. Trimming took 5 bases from V and 2 from J, leaving 4 bases between them. Sequencing used peripheral blood, obtained 28 days after the second AZD1222 dose. This receptor was identified in an adult who received the AZD1222 COVID-19 vaccine. This chain connects TRBV2 to TRBJ2-7; D not certain. This chain's CDR3 is CASSFTYEQYF. CDR3 DNA: TGTGCCAGCAGTTTTACCTACGAGCAGTACTTC.